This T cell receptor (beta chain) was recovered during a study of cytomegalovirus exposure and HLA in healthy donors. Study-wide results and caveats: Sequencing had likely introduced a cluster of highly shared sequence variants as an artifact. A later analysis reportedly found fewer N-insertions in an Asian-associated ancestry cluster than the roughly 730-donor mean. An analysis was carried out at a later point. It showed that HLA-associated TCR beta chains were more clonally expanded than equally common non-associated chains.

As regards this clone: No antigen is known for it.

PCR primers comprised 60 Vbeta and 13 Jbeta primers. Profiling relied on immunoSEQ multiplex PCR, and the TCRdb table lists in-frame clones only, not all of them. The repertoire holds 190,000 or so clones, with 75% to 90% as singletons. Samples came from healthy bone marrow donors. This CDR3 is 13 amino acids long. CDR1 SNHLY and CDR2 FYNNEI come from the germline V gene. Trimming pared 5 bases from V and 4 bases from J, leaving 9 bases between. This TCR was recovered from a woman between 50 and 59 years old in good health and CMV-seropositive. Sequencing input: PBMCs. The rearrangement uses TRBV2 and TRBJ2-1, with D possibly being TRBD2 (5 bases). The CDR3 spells CASSYGLYNEQFF. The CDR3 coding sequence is TGTGCCAGCAGTTATGGACTTTACAATGAGCAGTTCTTC.